This T cell receptor (beta chain) was identified in a study of shared clonotypes between healthy human individuals. Points from the study as a whole: The diversity represented, both genetic and in exposure history, was limited by few donors.

Donors were healthy HIV-negative adults without recently reported acute infections or vaccinations. Germline V gives CDR1 MDHEN, CDR2 SYDVKM. This CDR3 region has 16 residues. J was trimmed by 7 bases and V by 5 bases; bases with no gene match: 15. Using immunoSEQ multiplex PCR, the repertoire was profiled, and TCRdb retains in-frame clones only, with some absent. Found here are 490,000 or so clones, 70% to 80% of them singletons; the top ten hold about 12%. As regards this clone: The antigen remains unidentified.

The chain joins TRBV28 to TRBJ1-2; 8 nucleotides line up with TRBD1. This TCR was recovered from a woman aged 40 to 49 in good health. Some clones in this sample may be carry-over from other donors' samples. The sample was PBMCs. CDR3: CASSIISGQGARGYTF. The CDR3 DNA reads as TGTGCCAGCAGTATCATCTCTGGGCAGGGGGCGCGTGGCTACACCTTC.